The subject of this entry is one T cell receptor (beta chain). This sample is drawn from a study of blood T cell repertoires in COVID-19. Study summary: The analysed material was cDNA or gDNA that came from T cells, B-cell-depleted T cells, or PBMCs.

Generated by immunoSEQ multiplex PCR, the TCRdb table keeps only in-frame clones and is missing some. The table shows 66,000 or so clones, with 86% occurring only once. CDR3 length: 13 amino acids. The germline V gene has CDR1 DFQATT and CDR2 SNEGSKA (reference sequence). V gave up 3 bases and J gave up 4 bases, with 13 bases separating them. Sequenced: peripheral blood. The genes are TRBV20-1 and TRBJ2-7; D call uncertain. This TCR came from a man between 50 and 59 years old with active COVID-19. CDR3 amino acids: CSASSGSKYEQYF. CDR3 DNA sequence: TGCAGTGCTAGTTCGGGTAGCAAATACGAGCAGTACTTC.